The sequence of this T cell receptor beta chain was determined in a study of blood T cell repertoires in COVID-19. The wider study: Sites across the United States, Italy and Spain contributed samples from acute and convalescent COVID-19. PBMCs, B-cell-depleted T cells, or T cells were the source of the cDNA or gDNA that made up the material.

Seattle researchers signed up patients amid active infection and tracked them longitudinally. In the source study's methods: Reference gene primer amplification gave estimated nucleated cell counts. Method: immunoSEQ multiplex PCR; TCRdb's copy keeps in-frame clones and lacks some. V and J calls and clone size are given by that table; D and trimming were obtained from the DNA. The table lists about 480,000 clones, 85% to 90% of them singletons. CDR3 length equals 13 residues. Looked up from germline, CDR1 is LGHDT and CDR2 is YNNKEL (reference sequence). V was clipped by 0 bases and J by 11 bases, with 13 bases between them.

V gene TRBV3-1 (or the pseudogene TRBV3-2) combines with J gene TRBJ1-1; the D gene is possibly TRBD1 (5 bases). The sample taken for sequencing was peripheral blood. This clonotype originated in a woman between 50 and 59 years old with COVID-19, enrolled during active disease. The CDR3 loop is CASSQDLRGGAFF. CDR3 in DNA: TGTGCCAGCAGCCAAGATTTGAGGGGAGGGGCTTTCTTT.